What follows is one TCR beta chain and its context. The sample comes from a study of CD8+CD57+ T cells in acquired aplastic anemia. The TCR beta profiling, which covered VDJ combination and CDR3 sequence, was carried out using genomic DNA as the template. A single record per CDR3 protein comes from TCRdb applying MiXCR to the reads. The sample shows about 180,000 distinct CDR3 sequences, more than 60% of them seen only once. CD8+CD57+ cell expansion had been shown by flow cytometry in patients chosen for sequencing. CDR3 length: 14 amino acids. V gave up 3 bases and J gave up 8 bases, with 18 bases separating them. CDR1 is DFQATT and CDR2 is SNEGSKA in the germline V gene (reference sequence).

The sequence was obtained from a human donor with aplastic anemia. This chain connects TRBV20-1 to TRBJ2-3; tentative D call: TRBD2 (6 bases). Sequences were obtained from sorted CD4+, CD8+, or CD8+CD57+ T cells (not recorded which) from PBMCs. The CDR3 sequence is CSASVGVRRGTQYF. As DNA, the CDR3 is TGCAGTGCTAGCGTCGGCGTCCGGCGGGGTACGCAGTATTTT.